Below, 9 T cell receptor beta chains from the same sample are listed, as sequenced in a study of T cell responses to AZD1222 COVID-19 vaccine. Libraries were prepared by immunoSEQ multiplex PCR; TCRdb keeps only in-frame clonotypes and omits some of them. The sample consists of more than 60,000 clones, approximately 83% of them appearing once. The sequenced sample was peripheral blood, obtained 28 days after the second AZD1222 dose. The origin of the receptors is an adult who received the AZD1222 COVID-19 vaccine.

This clone was found once. J is TRBJ2-1 and V is TRBV11-3, with D hard to call. Per the germline V gene, CDR1 is SGHNT and CDR2 is YENEEA. Trimming took off 5 bases at V and 8 bases at J, with 10 bases between the two ends. The CDR3 contains 12 residues. The CDR3 DNA follows: TGTGCCAGCAGCCGTACTTTGGATGAGCAGTTCTTC. Amino acids: CASSRTLDEQFF.

The chain carries TRBV27 and TRBJ2-1, with D unresolved. The V end was cut by 0 bases, the J end by 6 bases, with 15 bases between. Germline values: CDR1 MNHEY, CDR2 SMNVEV (reference sequence). This CDR3 spans 16 amino acids. This CDR3 reads CASSLSGIRVANEQFF. The CDR3, as DNA: TGTGCCAGCAGTTTATCTGGGATAAGGGTGGCCAATGAGCAGTTCTTC.

This chain joins TRBV3-1 (or the pseudogene TRBV3-2) and TRBJ1-1, with 8 nucleotides matching TRBD1. Germline CDR1 and CDR2: LGHDT and YNNKEL (reference sequence). The CDR3 loop spans 13 amino acids. V shed 0 bases, J shed 9 bases, and the junction held 3 bases outside the gene matches. CDR3 DNA: TGTGCCAGCAGCCAAGACAGGGGGCAACAAGCTTTCTTT. Translated: CASSQDRGQQAFF.

The V gene is TRBV25-1, the J gene TRBJ1-1; TRBD1 matches at 9 bases. The CDR3 runs to 17 residues. The germline V gene encodes CDR1 MGHDK and CDR2 SYGVNS. With V trimmed by 4 bases and J by 0 bases, 9 bases remained unmatched. CDR3 residues: CASSARGQGVMNTEAFF. Here the CDR3 DNA reads TGTGCCAGCAGTGCAAGGGGACAGGGCGTTATGAACACTGAAGCTTTCTTT.

The V and J genes are TRBV5-5 and TRBJ2-2, with D perhaps TRBD2 (5 bases). CDR1 is SGHKS, CDR2 YYEKEE, per germline (reference sequence). Trimming cost V 1 base and J 0 bases, with 10 bases left between them. The CDR3 extends over 16 amino acids. The CDR3 DNA sequence: TGTGCCAGCAGCTTGTGGGCCGGGGCGAACACCGGGGAGCTGTTTTTT. It is translated as CASSLWAGANTGELFF.

This chain joins TRBV5-5 and TRBJ2-1; D remains unclear. V lost 2 bases, J lost 8 bases, and 17 bases lay in between. CDR1 is SGHKS and CDR2 is YYEKEE in the germline V gene (reference sequence). This CDR3 spans 15 amino acids. The CDR3 region has the DNA TGTGCCAGCAGCTTCGGCTCCTCCCTGATGGATGAGCAGTTCTTC. This translates into CASSFGSSLMDEQFF.

The V call is TRBV27, the J call TRBJ1-2, with 9 bases fitting TRBD1. V shed 3 bases, J shed 8 bases, and the junction held 13 bases outside the gene matches. Germline-derived CDR1 and CDR2 are MNHEY and SMNVEV (reference sequence). CDR3 length equals 16 residues. CDR3 DNA: TGTGCCAGCAGTTTCGGATTCGGACAGGGGATAAGAGGCTACACCTTC. It codes for CASSFGFGQGIRGYTF.

V usage is TRBV19 and J usage is TRBJ1-1; possibly TRBD1 for D (5 bases). V shed 3 bases and J shed 5 bases, with 13 bases lying between them. Germline lookup yields CDR1 LNHDA and CDR2 SQIVND (reference sequence). The CDR3 consists of 14 residues. The CDR3 reads CASSISGFGTEAFF. The CDR3 coding sequence is TGTGCCAGTAGTATCTCAGGGTTCGGAACTGAAGCTTTCTTT. The full variable domain, completed using reference TRBV19 and TRBJ1-1, is DGGITQSPKYLFRKEGQNVTLSCEQNLNHDAMYWYRQDPGQGLRLIYYSQIVNDFQKGDIAEGYSVSREKKESFPLTVTSAQKNPTAFYLCASSISGFGTEAFFGQGTRLTVV.

This chain connects TRBV5-3 to TRBJ1-6, with TRBD1 matching 8 bases. TRBV5-3 counts as an open reading frame of uncertain function. CDR3 length equals 19 residues. V shed 0 bases and J 1 base; nucleotides not matched to a gene: 9. The CDR3 DNA reads TGTGCCAGAAGCTTGGCCAACGCCAGGGGGCGATCCTATAATTCACCCCTCCACTTT. This gives the protein CARSLANARGRSYNSPLHF.